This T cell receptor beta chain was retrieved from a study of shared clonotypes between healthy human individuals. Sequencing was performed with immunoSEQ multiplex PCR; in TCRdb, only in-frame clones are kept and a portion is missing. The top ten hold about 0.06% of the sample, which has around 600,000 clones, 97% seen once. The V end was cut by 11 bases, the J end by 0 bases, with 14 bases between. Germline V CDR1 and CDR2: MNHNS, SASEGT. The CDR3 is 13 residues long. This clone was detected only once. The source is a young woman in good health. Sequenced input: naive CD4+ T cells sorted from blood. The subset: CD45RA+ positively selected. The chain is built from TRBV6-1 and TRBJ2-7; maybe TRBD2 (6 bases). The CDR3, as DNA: TGTGCCTCACGGGGAGGCAACTCCTACGAGCAGTACTTC. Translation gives CASRGGNSYEQYF.